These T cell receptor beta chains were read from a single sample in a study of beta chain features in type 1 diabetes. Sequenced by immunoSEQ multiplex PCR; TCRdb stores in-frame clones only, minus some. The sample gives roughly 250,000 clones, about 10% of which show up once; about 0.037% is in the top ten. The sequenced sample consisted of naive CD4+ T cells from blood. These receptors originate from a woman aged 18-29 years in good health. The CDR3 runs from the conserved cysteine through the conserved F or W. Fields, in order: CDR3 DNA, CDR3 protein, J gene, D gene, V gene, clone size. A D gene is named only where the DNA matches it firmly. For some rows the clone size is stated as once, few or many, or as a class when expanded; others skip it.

TGTGCCAGCAGTGTATACAGGGAAACCGGGGAGCTGTTTTTT CASSVYRETGELFF TRBJ2-2 . TRBV6-1 .
TGTGCCAGCAGCCCGAGGACAGAGACTCATAGGGGCTACACCTTC CASSPRTETHRGYTF TRBJ1-2 . TRBV13 .
TGCGCCAGCAGCTCCCCGGGGACAGGGGTCTACAATGAGCAGTTCTTC CASSSPGTGVYNEQFF TRBJ2-1 TRBD1 TRBV5-1 .
TGTGCCAGCACCTACCCCCGCTGGGGCGGTAATGAAAAACTGTTTTTT CASTYPRWGGNEKLFF TRBJ1-4 . TRBV7-2 few
TGTGCCAGCAGCAGACAACAGGGTATTGGCTATGGCTACACCTTC CASSRQQGIGYGYTF TRBJ1-2 . TRBV11-2 .
TGTGCCAGCAGCCAAGCCCGAGGGGGACAGGGGATAGTAGAGACCCAGTACTTC CASSQARGGQGIVETQYF TRBJ2-5 TRBD1 TRBV4-2 few
TGTGCCAGCAGTTCGGGACACCTCAACTCCTACAATGAGCAGTTCTTC CASSSGHLNSYNEQFF TRBJ2-1 . TRBV2 .
TGTGCCAGCAGCGTAGCTTCTAATCAAGAGACCCAGTACTTC CASSVASNQETQYF TRBJ2-5 . TRBV9 few
TGCAGCGTTGAAAGGGGGCTAGCGTCAGATACGCAGTATTTT CSVERGLASDTQYF TRBJ2-3 . TRBV29-1 .
TGTGCCTGGACCGTTGGTGCGGGGTGGTACAATGAGCAGTTCTTC CAWTVGAGWYNEQFF TRBJ2-1 . TRBV30 .
TGCGCCAGCAGCTTAATTAGCGGGAGGGCCGATGAGCAGTTCTTC CASSLISGRADEQFF TRBJ2-1 TRBD2 TRBV5-1 .
TGTGCCAGTAGTACCTCCCCGGGTAGCGGGGCCTTCTACCACAATGAGCAGTTCTTC CASSTSPGSGAFYHNEQFF TRBJ2-1 TRBD2 TRBV19 .
TGTGCCAGTAGTATAAAAGTGAGTTTGAGCAATCAGCCCCAGCATTTT CASSIKVSLSNQPQHF TRBJ1-5 . TRBV19 .
TGTGCCAGCAGCCCGAGCAGGGGTAGGTACGAGCAGTACTTC CASSPSRGRYEQYF TRBJ2-7 . TRBV6-1 .
TGTGCCAGCAGCTTAAGTCGGCAGGGTAGCAGCAATCAGCCCCAGCATTTT CASSLSRQGSSNQPQHF TRBJ1-5 . TRBV7-8 .
TGTGCCAGCAGCACGGGGAACACTGAAGCTTTCTTT CASSTGNTEAFF TRBJ1-1 . TRBV7-8 .
TGTGCCATCAACCCTGGACTAGCGGGCGGGAATGAGCAGTTCTTC CAINPGLAGGNEQFF TRBJ2-1 TRBD2 TRBV10-3 .
TGTGCCAGCAGCGCTAGCATCGGGACAGTTAATTCACCCCTCCACTTT CASSASIGTVNSPLHF TRBJ1-6 TRBD1 TRBV9 .
TGTGCCAGCAGTGACAGTCACCAAAGGGTCACCGGGGAGCTGTTTTTT CASSDSHQRVTGELFF TRBJ2-2 . TRBV9 few
TGTGCCAGCAGTTCGCTAGCGGGAGTGTTGAATGAGCAGTTCTTC CASSSLAGVLNEQFF TRBJ2-1 TRBD2 TRBV6-5 .
TGTGCCAGCAGCGGTAGCGGGGGGCCGAACACCGGGGAGCTGTTTTTT CASSGSGGPNTGELFF TRBJ2-2 TRBD2 TRBV9 .
TGTGCCATCAGGACACAGGGGTCGGGCTACACCTTC CAIRTQGSGYTF TRBJ1-2 TRBD1 TRBV10-3 .
TGCGCCAGCAGCTCAGGTACACGCTCCTACGAGCAGTACTTC CASSSGTRSYEQYF TRBJ2-7 . TRBV5-1 .
TGTGCCAGCAGCTTATATTTGAAGCGGGACGTCTACGAGCAGTACTTC CASSLYLKRDVYEQYF TRBJ2-7 TRBD2 TRBV11-2 .
TGTGCCAGCAGTAGAACACTTTTGGGACAAAGTTCACCCCTCCACTTT CASSRTLLGQSSPLHF TRBJ1-6 . TRBV7-2 few
TGTGCCAGCAGCGTGGGACTAGCGGGAGTCTCAGAGACCCAGTACTTC CASSVGLAGVSETQYF TRBJ2-5 TRBD2 TRBV5-4 .
TGTGCCAGCAAGACAGTCCTTAATGAAAAACTGTTTTTT CASKTVLNEKLFF TRBJ1-4 . TRBV6-5 few
TGTGCCAGCAGCCGGACACAGGGAGACCAGCCCCAGCATTTT CASSRTQGDQPQHF TRBJ1-5 . TRBV7-9 .
TGTGCCAGCAGCCAGGGGACTAGCGGAAGCCAAGAGACCCAGTACTTC CASSQGTSGSQETQYF TRBJ2-5 TRBD2 TRBV7-9 few
TGTGCCAGCACCGTAGGGACAGGACAAGAGACCCAGTACTTC CASTVGTGQETQYF TRBJ2-5 TRBD1 TRBV9 .
TGTGCCAGCAGCTTCGGGACTAGCGGGGTCTCCTACGAGCAGTACTTC CASSFGTSGVSYEQYF TRBJ2-7 TRBD2 TRBV5-4 .
TGCAGCGTTGATCCTGTGACACAGAGCTCCTACAATGAGCAGTTCTTC CSVDPVTQSSYNEQFF TRBJ2-1 . TRBV29-1 .
TGTACCAGCAGTTTATCTAGGGGCGCCTATGGCTACACCTTC CTSSLSRGAYGYTF TRBJ1-2 . TRBV28 .
TGTGCCAGTAGTATAGAGGGGCTGGACACTGAAGCTTTCTTT CASSIEGLDTEAFF TRBJ1-1 . TRBV19 many
TGTGCCTGGAGTGTCGGTCAGGTCACCTTCAACTACGAGCAGTACTTC CAWSVGQVTFNYEQYF TRBJ2-7 . TRBV30 few
TGTGCCAGCTCACTAACTCAGGGATCCACTGAAGCTTTCTTT CASSLTQGSTEAFF TRBJ1-1 . TRBV18 .
TGTGCCAGCAGCGTAGTAACAAACACCGGGGAGCTGTTTTTT CASSVVTNTGELFF TRBJ2-2 . TRBV9 .
TGTGCCAGCCGACAGGGGGCGACCTACGAGCAGTACTTC CASRQGATYEQYF TRBJ2-7 TRBD1 TRBV2 .
TGTGCCTGGAGAACTATTGAAGCTTTCTTT CAWRTIEAFF TRBJ1-1 . TRBV30 few
TGCGCCAGCAAGGAGGGGTCCTACAATGAGCAGTTCTTC CASKEGSYNEQFF TRBJ2-1 . TRBV5-1 .
TGTGCCAGCAGCACCGCGGTCCTAATGAACACTGAAGCTTTCTTT CASSTAVLMNTEAFF TRBJ1-1 . TRBV5-4 .